A single TCR beta chain is shown here with its context. In the study's own analysis: Reference gene primer amplification in the assay estimated nucleated cell counts. Profiled with immunoSEQ multiplex PCR; TCRdb holds only in-frame clones, not every one. Clone size and the V and J calls come from that table; the DNA yielded D and trimming. The data contain about 400,000 clones, roughly nine tenths of them singletons. These data are taken from a study of blood T cell repertoires in COVID-19. The overall study: Sites in the United States, Italy and Spain provided acute and convalescent COVID-19 samples.

V was clipped by 2 bases and J by 4 bases; unmatched bases: 6. The CDR3 has 16 residues. The source of this sequence is a man in his forties with acute or convalescent COVID-19. This chain joins TRBV6-7 and TRBJ2-2; 8 nucleotides line up with TRBD2. TRBV6-7 is reported as an ORF; its role is uncertain. Material for sequencing was peripheral blood. This chain's CDR3 is CASSYPWTSTTGELFF. The CDR3 DNA follows: TGTGCCAGCAGTTACCCATGGACTAGCACCACCGGGGAGCTGTTTTTT.